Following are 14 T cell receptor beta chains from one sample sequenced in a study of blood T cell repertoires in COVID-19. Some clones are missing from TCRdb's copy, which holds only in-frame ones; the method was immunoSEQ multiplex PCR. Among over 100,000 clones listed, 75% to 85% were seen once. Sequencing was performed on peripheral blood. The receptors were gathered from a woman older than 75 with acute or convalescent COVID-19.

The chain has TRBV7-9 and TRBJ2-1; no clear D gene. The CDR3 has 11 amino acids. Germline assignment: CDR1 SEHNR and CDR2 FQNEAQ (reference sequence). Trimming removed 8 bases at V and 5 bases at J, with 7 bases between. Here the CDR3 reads CASANHNEQFF. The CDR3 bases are TGTGCCAGCGCTAACCACAATGAGCAGTTCTTC. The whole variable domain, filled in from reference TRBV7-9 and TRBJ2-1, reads DTGVSQNPRHKITKRGQNVTFRCDPISEHNRLYWYRQTLGQGPEFLTYFQNEAQLEKSRLLSDRFSAERPKGSFSTLEIQRTEQGDSAMYLCASANHNEQFFGPGTRLTVL.

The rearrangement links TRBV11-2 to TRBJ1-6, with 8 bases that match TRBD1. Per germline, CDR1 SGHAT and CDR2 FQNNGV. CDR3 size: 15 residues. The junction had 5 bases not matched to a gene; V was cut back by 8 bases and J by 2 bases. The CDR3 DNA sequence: TGTGCCAGCCTTAAGGACAGGGCCTATAATTCACCCCTCCACTTT. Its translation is CASLKDRAYNSPLHF.

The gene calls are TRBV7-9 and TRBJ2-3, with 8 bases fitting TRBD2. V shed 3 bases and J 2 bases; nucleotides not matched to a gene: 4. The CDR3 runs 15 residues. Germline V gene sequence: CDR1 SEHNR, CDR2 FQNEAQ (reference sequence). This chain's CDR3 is CASSFSSGSTDTQYF. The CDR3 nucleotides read TGTGCCAGCAGCTTCTCTAGCGGGTCCACAGATACGCAGTATTTT.

The CDR3 DNA follows: TGTGCCAGCAGGGGGAGCGGGGGTGACACCGGGGAGCTGTTTTTT. Its translation: CASRGSGGDTGELFF. The chain recombines TRBV7-9 with TRBJ2-2; 8 positions agree with TRBD2. The germline V gene has CDR1 SEHNR and CDR2 FQNEAQ (reference sequence). Unmatched junction bases numbered 6, after V lost 6 bases and J lost 3 bases. The CDR3 covers 15 residues. Full variable domain (missing parts from reference TRBV7-9 and TRBJ2-2): DTGVSQNPRHKITKRGQNVTFRCDPISEHNRLYWYRQTLGQGPEFLTYFQNEAQLEKSRLLSDRFSAERPKGSFSTLEIQRTEQGDSAMYLCASRGSGGDTGELFFGEGSRLTVL.

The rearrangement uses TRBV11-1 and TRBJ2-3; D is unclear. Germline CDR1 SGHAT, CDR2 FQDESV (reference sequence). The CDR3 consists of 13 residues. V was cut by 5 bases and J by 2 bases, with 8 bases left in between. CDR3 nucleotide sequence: TGTGCCAGCAGCCCGTGGGCCACAGATACGCAGTATTTT. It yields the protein CASSPWATDTQYF.

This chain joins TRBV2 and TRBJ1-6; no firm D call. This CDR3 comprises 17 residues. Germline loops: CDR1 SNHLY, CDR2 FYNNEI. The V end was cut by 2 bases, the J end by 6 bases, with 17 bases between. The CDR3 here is CASSERRQEAGNSPLHF. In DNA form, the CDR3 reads TGTGCCAGCAGTGAAAGGAGGCAGGAGGCAGGTAATTCACCCCTCCACTTT.

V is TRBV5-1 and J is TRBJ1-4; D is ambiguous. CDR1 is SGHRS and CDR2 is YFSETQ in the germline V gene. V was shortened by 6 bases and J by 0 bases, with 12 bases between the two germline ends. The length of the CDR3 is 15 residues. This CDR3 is CASTPGSATNEKLFF. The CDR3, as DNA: TGCGCCAGCACACCTGGGAGTGCAACTAATGAAAAACTGTTTTTT.

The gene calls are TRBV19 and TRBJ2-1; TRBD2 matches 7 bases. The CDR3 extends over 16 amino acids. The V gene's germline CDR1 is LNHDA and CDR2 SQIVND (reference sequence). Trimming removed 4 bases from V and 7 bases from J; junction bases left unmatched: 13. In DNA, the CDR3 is TGTGCCAGTAGTACCTCTGGTGGGAGGGCCGGGAATGAGCAGTTCTTC. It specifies CASSTSGGRAGNEQFF.

The CDR3 is CASSMLRGHEQYF. The DNA of the CDR3 is TGTGCCAGTAGTATGCTCAGGGGCCACGAGCAGTACTTC. The V and J genes are TRBV19 and TRBJ2-7, with TRBD1 as a possible D gene (6 bases). The V gene's germline CDR1 is LNHDA and CDR2 SQIVND (reference sequence). CDR3 length: 13 amino acids. V was shortened by 3 bases and J by 5 bases, with 11 bases between the two germline ends.

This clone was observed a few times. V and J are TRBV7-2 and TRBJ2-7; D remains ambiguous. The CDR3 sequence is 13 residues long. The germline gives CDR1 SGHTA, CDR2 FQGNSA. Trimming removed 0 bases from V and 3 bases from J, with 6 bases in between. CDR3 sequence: CASSLAPYYEQYF. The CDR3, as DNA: TGTGCCAGCAGCTTAGCCCCCTACTACGAGCAGTACTTC.

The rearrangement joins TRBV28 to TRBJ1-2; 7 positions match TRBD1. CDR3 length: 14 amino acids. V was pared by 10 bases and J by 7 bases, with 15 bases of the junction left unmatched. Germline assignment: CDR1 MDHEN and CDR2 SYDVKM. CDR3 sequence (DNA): TGTGCCACCTCGGGACAGCACCTAATGGCTGGCTACACCTTC. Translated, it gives CATSGQHLMAGYTF.

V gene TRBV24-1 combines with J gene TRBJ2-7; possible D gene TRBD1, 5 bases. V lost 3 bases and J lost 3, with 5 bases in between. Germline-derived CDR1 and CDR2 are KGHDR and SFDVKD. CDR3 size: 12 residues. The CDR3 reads CATSDDSYEQYF. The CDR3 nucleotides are TGTGCCACCAGTGATGACAGCTACGAGCAGTACTTC.

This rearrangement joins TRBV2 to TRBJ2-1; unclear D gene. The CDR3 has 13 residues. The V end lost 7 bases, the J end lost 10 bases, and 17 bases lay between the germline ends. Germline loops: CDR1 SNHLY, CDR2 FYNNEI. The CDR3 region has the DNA TGTGCCAGCACCGAATGGCTAGTAGAGGAGCAGTTCTTC. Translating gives CASTEWLVEEQFF.

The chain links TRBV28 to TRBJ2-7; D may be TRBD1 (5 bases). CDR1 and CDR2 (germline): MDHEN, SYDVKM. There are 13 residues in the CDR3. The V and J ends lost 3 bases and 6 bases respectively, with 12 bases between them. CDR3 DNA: TGTGCCAGCAGTTTGGTAGTAGGGGTCGAGCAGTACTTC. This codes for CASSLVVGVEQYF.